These 19 T cell receptor beta chains originate from one sample sequenced in a study of cytomegalovirus exposure and HLA in healthy donors. Clones were sequenced by immunoSEQ multiplex PCR, and TCRdb holds only the in-frame ones, with some missing. The sample yields about 200,000 clones, around 88% seen once. Source material: PBMCs. These receptors were collected from a woman aged 18-29 years in good health and CMV-seronegative.

CDR3: CSVELVSILTDTQYF. In nucleotides, the CDR3 is TGCAGCGTTGAGTTGGTATCGATACTCACAGATACGCAGTATTTT. The chain has TRBV29-1 and TRBJ2-3; D call uncertain. Deletions cut 3 bases from V and 2 bases from J, with 15 bases between. The CDR3 sequence is 15 residues long. Germline V gene data show CDR1 as SQVTM and CDR2 as ANQGSEA.

Written as DNA, the CDR3 is TGTGCCAGCAGCCCGTCCATGAGGGGACGGGGAGGCTACGAGCAGTACTTC. Amino acid sequence: CASSPSMRGRGGYEQYF. The chain combines TRBV4-2 with TRBJ2-7, with D perhaps matching TRBD2 (6 bases). V lost 4 bases, J lost 3 bases, and 22 bases lay in between. The germline CDR1 and CDR2 sequences are LGHNA and YNFKEQ. The CDR3 runs 17 residues.

The CDR3 loop reads CASSSGLATYEQYF. The CDR3 nucleotides read TGCGCCAGCAGCTCGGGACTAGCGACCTACGAGCAGTACTTC. The genes are TRBV5-1 and TRBJ2-7, with 10 bases identical to TRBD2. Germline values: CDR1 SGHRS, CDR2 YFSETQ. J lost 2 bases, V lost 3 bases, and 2 bases had no gene match. The CDR3 runs 14 residues.

The chain is built from TRBV15 and TRBJ2-1; 9 bases align to TRBD2. The CDR3 spans 16 residues. J gave up 7 bases and V 1 base, and 8 bases lay outside the gene matches. Germline CDR1 and CDR2: LNHNV and YYDKDF (reference sequence). The CDR3 sequence is CATSRVKSGRSNEQFF. CDR3 sequence (DNA): TGTGCCACCAGCAGAGTTAAAAGCGGGAGGTCTAATGAGCAGTTCTTC.

The chain recombines TRBV5-6 with TRBJ2-7; 12 bases map to TRBD2. Germline V CDR1 and CDR2: SGHDT, YYEEEE. J gave up 2 bases and V 5 bases, and 5 bases lay outside the gene matches. The CDR3 is made up of 15 amino acids. The CDR3 sequence: CASRPLAGGTYEQYF. As DNA, the CDR3 is TGTGCCAGCAGACCGCTAGCGGGAGGGACCTACGAGCAGTACTTC.

The CDR3 is CASSYRGPNNEQYF. The CDR3 coding sequence is TGTGCCAGCAGTTACAGGGGGCCGAATAACGAGCAGTACTTC. The chain has TRBV6-5 and TRBJ2-7; TRBD1 aligns across 7 bases. This CDR3 contains 14 residues. CDR1 MNHEY and CDR2 SVGAGI come from the germline V gene. V dropped 2 bases and J dropped 5; count of bases not matched to a gene: 6.

This sequence joins TRBV29-1 and TRBJ2-3; TRBD1 aligns across 12 bases. This CDR3 has 15 amino acids. Germline CDR1 and CDR2: SQVTM and ANQGSEA. V was clipped by 3 bases and J by 1 base; unmatched bases: 2. The CDR3 nucleotides are TGCAGCGTTGAGGGGACAGGGGGCGGCACAGATACGCAGTATTTT. It codes for CSVEGTGGGTDTQYF.

This clone was seen ten or more times. CDR3 amino acids: CSVETDSGNTIYF. The CDR3 DNA follows: TGCAGCGTTGAAACAGACTCTGGAAACACCATATATTTT. The gene calls are TRBV29-1 and TRBJ1-3, with no clear D. V lost 2 bases and J 0 bases, leaving 5 bases between the germline ends. The CDR3 is made up of 13 amino acids. Germline assignment: CDR1 SQVTM and CDR2 ANQGSEA.

The V gene is TRBV5-6, the J gene TRBJ2-5; 12 positions match TRBD2. The V and J ends lost 3 bases and 2 bases, in that order; junction bases with no gene match: 5. In germline, CDR1 is SGHDT, CDR2 YYEEEE. The CDR3 has 16 residues. CDR3 loop: CASSSWTSGAQETQYF. The CDR3 DNA sequence: TGTGCCAGCAGCTCCTGGACTAGCGGGGCTCAAGAGACCCAGTACTTC. Looking up the rest from reference TRBV5-6 and TRBJ2-5 gives the full variable domain: DAGVTQSPTHLIKTRGQQVTLRCSPKSGHDTVSWYQQALGQGPQFIFQYYEEEERQRGNFPDRFSGHQFPNYSSELNVNALLLGDSALYLCASSSWTSGAQETQYFGPGTRLLVL.

Here the CDR3 reads CASSHTSGTGDPGELFF. The CDR3 DNA reads TGTGCCAGCAGCCACACTTCCGGGACAGGGGATCCCGGGGAGCTGTTTTTT. The chain is built from TRBV27 and TRBJ2-2, with 10 bases identical to TRBD1. With V trimmed by 6 bases and J by 6 bases, 13 bases remained unmatched. CDR1 MNHEY and CDR2 SMNVEV come from the germline V gene (reference sequence). The CDR3 has 17 residues.

The chain carries TRBV2 and TRBJ2-7; weak D call: TRBD1 (5 bases). Trimming shortened V by 8 bases and J by 2 bases, and 10 bases separated the two germline ends. Germline assignment: CDR1 SNHLY and CDR2 FYNNEI. This CDR3 comprises 12 residues. In DNA, the CDR3 is TGTGCCAGCCACTCAGGGACCTACGAGCAGTACTTC. This encodes CASHSGTYEQYF.

V is TRBV4-1 and J is TRBJ2-7, with TRBD2 matching over 8 bases. The CDR3 is 14 residues long. The germline gives CDR1 MGHRA, CDR2 YSYEKL. J gave up 1 base and V 8 bases, and 7 bases lay outside the gene matches. CDR3 nucleotides: TGCGCCAGCGGAAATAGCGGGGCTTCCTACGAGCAGTACTTC. This translates into CASGNSGASYEQYF.

The rearrangement uses TRBV19 and TRBJ1-2, with D possibly being TRBD1 (5 bases). The CDR3 consists of 16 residues. Germline CDR1 is LNHDA and CDR2 is SQIVND (reference sequence). V lost 7 bases and J 7 bases, leaving 25 bases between the germline ends. The CDR3 spells CASTLRQGVDTIGYTF. In DNA form, the CDR3 reads TGTGCCAGTACCTTGAGGCAAGGGGTGGATACGATTGGCTACACCTTC.

The count of this clone is one. The chain has TRBV6-5 and TRBJ2-3, with 8 nucleotides matching TRBD2. There are 16 residues in the CDR3. Germline values: CDR1 MNHEY, CDR2 SVGAGI. Trimming removed 1 base from V and 0 bases from J; junction bases left unmatched: 3. The CDR3 nucleotides read TGTGCCAGCAGTTACTTTAGCGGGAAGAGCACAGATACGCAGTATTTT. Translated: CASSYFSGKSTDTQYF.

The chain joins TRBV4-3 to TRBJ1-3; the D gene is possibly TRBD1 (5 bases). The V and J ends lost 0 bases and 8 bases respectively, with 14 bases between them. Germline CDR1 and CDR2: LGHNA and YSLEER. The CDR3 runs to 15 residues. This chain's CDR3 is CASSQESGPGDTIYF. The CDR3 DNA follows: TGCGCCAGCAGCCAAGAAAGCGGGCCGGGGGACACCATATATTTT.

J is TRBJ1-4 and V is TRBV6-5, with 8 bases aligning to TRBD1. Looked up from germline, CDR1 is MNHEY and CDR2 is SVGAGI. V lost 2 bases, J lost 2 bases, and 4 bases stayed unmatched. The CDR3 has 16 residues. The CDR3 nucleotides read TGTGCCAGCAGTTACCGGCAGGGGGCCACTAATGAAAAACTGTTTTTT. As protein: CASSYRQGATNEKLFF.

This clone was seen more than once but under ten times. The rearrangement joins TRBV18 to TRBJ2-7; no clear D. The germline V gene has CDR1 KGHSH and CDR2 LQKENI. The CDR3 is 16 residues long. Trimming stripped 4 bases from V and 4 bases from J, with 20 bases between. The DNA of the CDR3 is TGTGCCAGCTCACAACTCCTGACTTCACACCCATACGAGCAGTACTTC. Amino acid sequence: CASSQLLTSHPYEQYF.

The chain links TRBV7-8 to TRBJ2-5, with D unresolved. The germline V gene has CDR1 SGHVS and CDR2 FQNEAQ. V gave up 4 bases and J gave up 1 base, with 13 bases separating them. The CDR3 has 15 amino acids. The CDR3 DNA reads TGTGCCAGCAGCTCACCGAAGAGTAGCCAAGAGACCCAGTACTTC. Its translation: CASSSPKSSQETQYF.

The chain couples TRBV7-8 to TRBJ2-7, with TRBD2 as a possible D gene (6 bases). Germline CDR1 reads SGHVS; CDR2 reads FQNEAQ. Trimming pared 2 bases from V and 5 bases from J, leaving 22 bases between. The CDR3 is made up of 17 amino acids. This chain's CDR3 is CASSLKKGTQGRHEQYF. The CDR3 DNA reads TGTGCCAGCAGCTTAAAAAAAGGGACTCAAGGTCGCCACGAGCAGTACTTC.